This T cell receptor beta chain comes out of a study of blood T cell repertoires in COVID-19. Background on the study: The study drew acute and convalescent COVID-19 samples from the United States, Italy and Spain.

In the original workflow: Estimation of nucleated cell counts was performed using reference gene primer amplification. The data were produced by immunoSEQ multiplex PCR, yet TCRdb's version contains in-frame clones alone and is incomplete. Clonal size and the V and J genes are those of that table, whereas D and trimming came from the DNA. The table has about 400,000 clones, 70% to 90% seen once. The CDR3 has 12 amino acids. With 3 bases removed from V and 4 bases from J, the gap between germline ends came to 4 bases. Germline loops: CDR1 SGHAT, CDR2 FQDESV (reference sequence). The receptor comes from a woman under 40 with active or convalescent COVID-19. The chain carries TRBV11-1 and TRBJ1-3; D not resolved. Material for sequencing was peripheral blood. DNA of the CDR3: TGTGCCAGCAGCTTCGAGGGAAACACCATATATTTT. The encoded protein is CASSFEGNTIYF.